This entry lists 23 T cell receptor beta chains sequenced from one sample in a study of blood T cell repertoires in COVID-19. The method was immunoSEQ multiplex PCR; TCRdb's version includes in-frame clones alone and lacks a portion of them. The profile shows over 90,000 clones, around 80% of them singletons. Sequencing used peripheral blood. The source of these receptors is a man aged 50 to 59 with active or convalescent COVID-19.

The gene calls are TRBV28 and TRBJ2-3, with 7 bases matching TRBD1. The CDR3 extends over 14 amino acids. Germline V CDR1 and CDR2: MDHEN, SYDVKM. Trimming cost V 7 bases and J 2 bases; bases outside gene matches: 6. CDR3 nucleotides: TGTGCCAGCAAATTACAGGGGAACACAGATACGCAGTATTTT. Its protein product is CASKLQGNTDTQYF.

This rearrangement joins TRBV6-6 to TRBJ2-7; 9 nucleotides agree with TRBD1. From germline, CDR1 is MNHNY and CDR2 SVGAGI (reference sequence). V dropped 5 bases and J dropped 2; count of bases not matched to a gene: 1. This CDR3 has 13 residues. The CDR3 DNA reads TGTGCCAGCAGTCGGGACAGGGCCTACGAGCAGTACTTC. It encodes CASSRDRAYEQYF.

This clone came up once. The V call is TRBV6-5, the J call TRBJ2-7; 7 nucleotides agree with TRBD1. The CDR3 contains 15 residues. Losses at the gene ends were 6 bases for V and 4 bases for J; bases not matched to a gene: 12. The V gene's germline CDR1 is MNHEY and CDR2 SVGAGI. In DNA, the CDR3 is TGTGCCAGCAGCGCCGGTAGGGGGCAGCCATACGAGCAGTACTTC. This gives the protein CASSAGRGQPYEQYF.

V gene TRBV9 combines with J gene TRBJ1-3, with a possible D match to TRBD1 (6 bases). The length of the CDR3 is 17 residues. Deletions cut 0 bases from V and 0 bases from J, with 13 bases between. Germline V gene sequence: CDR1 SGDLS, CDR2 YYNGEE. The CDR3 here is CASSVGAGTISGNTIYF. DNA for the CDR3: TGTGCCAGCAGCGTAGGGGCAGGGACAATCTCTGGAAACACCATATATTTT.

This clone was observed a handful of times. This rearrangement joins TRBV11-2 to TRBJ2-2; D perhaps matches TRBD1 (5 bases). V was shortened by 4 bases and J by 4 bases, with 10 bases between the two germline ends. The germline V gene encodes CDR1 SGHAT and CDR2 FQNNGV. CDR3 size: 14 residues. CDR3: CASSSKQVTGELFF. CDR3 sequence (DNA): TGTGCCAGCAGCTCCAAACAGGTCACCGGGGAGCTGTTTTTT. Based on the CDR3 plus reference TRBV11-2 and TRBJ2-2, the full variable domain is EAGVAQSPRYKIIEKRQSVAFWCNPISGHATLYWYQQILGQGPKLLIQFQNNGVVDDSQLPKDRFSAERLKGVDSTLKIQPAKLEDSAVYLCASSSKQVTGELFFGEGSRLTVL.

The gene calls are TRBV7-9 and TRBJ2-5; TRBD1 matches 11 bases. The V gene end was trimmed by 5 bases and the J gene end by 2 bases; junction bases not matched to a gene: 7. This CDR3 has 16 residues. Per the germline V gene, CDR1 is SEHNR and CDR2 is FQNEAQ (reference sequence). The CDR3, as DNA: TGTGCCAGCAGCCACGGGACAGGGGGGTGGCAAGAGACCCAGTACTTC. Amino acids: CASSHGTGGWQETQYF.

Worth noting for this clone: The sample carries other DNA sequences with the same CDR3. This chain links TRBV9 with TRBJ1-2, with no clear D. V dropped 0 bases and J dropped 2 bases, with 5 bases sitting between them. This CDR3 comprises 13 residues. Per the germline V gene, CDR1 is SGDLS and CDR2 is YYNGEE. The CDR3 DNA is TGTGCCAGCAGCGTAGACTCCAACTATGGCTACACCTTC. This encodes CASSVDSNYGYTF.

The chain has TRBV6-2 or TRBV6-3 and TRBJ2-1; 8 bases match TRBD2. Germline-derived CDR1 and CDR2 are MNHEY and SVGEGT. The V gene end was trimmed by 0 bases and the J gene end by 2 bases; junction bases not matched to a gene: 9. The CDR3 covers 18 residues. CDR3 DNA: TGTGCCAGCAGTTACTCGGAACGGGGGCGGGGGGCCTACAATGAGCAGTTCTTC. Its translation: CASSYSERGRGAYNEQFF.

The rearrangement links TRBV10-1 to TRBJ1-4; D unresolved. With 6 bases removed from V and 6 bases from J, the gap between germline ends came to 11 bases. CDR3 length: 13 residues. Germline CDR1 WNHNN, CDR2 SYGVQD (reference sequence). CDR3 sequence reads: CASSDRRDEKLFF. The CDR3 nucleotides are TGCGCCAGCAGCGACCGACGGGATGAAAAACTGTTTTTT.

The CDR3 protein is CAISELGGENTQYF. CDR3 coding DNA: TGTGCCATCAGTGAGCTAGGCGGGGAGAATACGCAGTATTTT. The gene calls are TRBV10-3 and TRBJ2-3; possibly TRBD2 for D (6 bases). Germline assignment: CDR1 ENHRY and CDR2 SYGVKD. CDR3 length: 14 residues. V shed 2 bases and J shed 7 bases, with 13 bases lying between them.

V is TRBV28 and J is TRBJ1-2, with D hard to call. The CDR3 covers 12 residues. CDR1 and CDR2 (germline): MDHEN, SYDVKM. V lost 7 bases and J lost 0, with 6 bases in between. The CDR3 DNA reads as TGTGCCAGCAATACAGCTAACTATGGCTACACCTTC. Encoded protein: CASNTANYGYTF.

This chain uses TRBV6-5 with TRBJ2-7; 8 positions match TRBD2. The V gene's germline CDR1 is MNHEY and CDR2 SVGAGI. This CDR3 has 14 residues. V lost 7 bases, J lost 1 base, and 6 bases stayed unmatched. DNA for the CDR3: TGTGCCAGCAAACCGGGACTAGGGTCCTACGAGCAGTACGTC. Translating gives CASKPGLGSYEQYV.

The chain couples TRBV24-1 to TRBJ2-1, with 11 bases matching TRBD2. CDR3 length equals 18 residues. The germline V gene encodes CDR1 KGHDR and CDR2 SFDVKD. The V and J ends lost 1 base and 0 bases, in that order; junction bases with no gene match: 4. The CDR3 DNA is TGTGCCACCAGTGATTTAGGTAGCGGGGGGGCCTCCTACAATGAGCAGTTCTTC. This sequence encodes CATSDLGSGGASYNEQFF.

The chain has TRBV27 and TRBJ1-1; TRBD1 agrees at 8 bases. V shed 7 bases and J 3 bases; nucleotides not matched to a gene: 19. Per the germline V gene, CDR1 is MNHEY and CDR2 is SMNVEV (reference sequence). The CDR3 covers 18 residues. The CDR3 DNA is TGTGCCAGCAACACAATTTACAGGGGGTTAGGAGGGGACACTGAAGCTTTCTTT. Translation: CASNTIYRGLGGDTEAFF.

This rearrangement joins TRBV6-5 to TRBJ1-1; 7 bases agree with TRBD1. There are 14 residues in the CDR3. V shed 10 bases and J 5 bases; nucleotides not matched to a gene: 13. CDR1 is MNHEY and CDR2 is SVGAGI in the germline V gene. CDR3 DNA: TGTGCCATGTCCGAACAGGGGACCCTGACTGAAGCTTTCTTT. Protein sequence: CAMSEQGTLTEAFF.

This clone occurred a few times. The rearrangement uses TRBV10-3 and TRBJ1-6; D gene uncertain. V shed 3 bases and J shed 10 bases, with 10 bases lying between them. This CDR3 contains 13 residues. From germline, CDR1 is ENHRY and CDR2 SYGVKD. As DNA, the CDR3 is TGTGCCATCAGTGAATTTGGGAGGTCACCCCTCCACTTT. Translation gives CAISEFGRSPLHF.

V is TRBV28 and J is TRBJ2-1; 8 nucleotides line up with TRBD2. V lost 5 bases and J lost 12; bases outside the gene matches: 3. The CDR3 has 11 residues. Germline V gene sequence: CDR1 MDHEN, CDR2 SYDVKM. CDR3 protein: CASSERGSQFF. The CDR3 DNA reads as TGTGCCAGCAGTGAGCGGGGGTCGCAGTTCTTC. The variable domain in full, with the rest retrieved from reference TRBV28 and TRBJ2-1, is DVKVTQSSRYLVKRTGEKVFLECVQDMDHENMFWYRQDPGLGLRLIYFSYDVKMKEKGDIPEGYSVSREKKERFSLILESASTNQTSMYLCASSERGSQFFGPGTRLTVL.

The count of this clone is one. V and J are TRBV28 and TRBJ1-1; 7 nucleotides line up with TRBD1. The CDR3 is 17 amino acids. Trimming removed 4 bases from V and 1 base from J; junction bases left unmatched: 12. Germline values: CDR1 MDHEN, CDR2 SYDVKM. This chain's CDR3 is CASSSTLTGASNTEAFF. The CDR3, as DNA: TGTGCCAGCAGTTCCACGCTAACAGGGGCTTCGAACACTGAAGCTTTCTTT.

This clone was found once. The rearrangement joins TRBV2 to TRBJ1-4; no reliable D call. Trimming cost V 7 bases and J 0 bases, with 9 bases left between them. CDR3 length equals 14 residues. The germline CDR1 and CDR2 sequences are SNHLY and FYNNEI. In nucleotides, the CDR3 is TGTGCCAGCACGCGGAGTGCAACTAATGAAAAACTGTTTTTT. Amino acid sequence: CASTRSATNEKLFF.

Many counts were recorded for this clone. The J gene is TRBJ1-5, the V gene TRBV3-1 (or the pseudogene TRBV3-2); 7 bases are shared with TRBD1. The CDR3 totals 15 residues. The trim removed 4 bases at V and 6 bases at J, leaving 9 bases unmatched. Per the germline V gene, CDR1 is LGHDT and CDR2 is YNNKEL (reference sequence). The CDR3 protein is CASSPLDRVRQPQHF. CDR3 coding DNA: TGTGCCAGCAGCCCTCTTGACAGGGTGCGTCAGCCCCAGCATTTT.

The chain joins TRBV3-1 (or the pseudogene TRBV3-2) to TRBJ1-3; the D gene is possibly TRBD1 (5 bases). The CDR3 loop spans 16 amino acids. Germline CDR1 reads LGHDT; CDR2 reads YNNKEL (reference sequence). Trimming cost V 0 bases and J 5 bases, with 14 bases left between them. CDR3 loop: CASSQDGGALRNTIYF. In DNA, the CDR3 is TGTGCCAGCAGCCAAGATGGCGGGGCGCTTAGAAACACCATATATTTT.

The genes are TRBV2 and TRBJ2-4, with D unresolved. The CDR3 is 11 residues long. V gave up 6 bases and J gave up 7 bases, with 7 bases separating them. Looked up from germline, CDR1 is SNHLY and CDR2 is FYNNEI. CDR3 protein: CASSNNNIQYF. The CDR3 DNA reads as TGTGCCAGCAGCAACAACAACATTCAGTACTTC. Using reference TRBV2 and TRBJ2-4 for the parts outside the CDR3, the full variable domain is EPEVTQTPSHQVTQMGQEVILRCVPISNHLYFYWYRQILGQKVEFLVSFYNNEISEKSEIFDDQFSVERPDGSNFTLKIRSTKLEDSAMYFCASSNNNIQYFGAGTRLSVL.

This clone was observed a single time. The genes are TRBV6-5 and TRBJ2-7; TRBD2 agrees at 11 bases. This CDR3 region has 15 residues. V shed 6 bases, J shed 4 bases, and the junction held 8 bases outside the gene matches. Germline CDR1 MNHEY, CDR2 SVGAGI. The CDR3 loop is CASSRLTSGGYEQYV. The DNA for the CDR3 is TGTGCCAGCAGCCGGCTTACTAGCGGGGGATACGAGCAGTACGTC.